Shown below are 16 T cell receptor beta chains from a single sample sequenced in a study of shared clonotypes between healthy human individuals. Naive-designated CD8 cells lacked CD45RO, were positively enriched for CCR7, and omitted terminally differentiated effector memory CD45RA+ cells. The data were produced by immunoSEQ multiplex PCR, yet TCRdb's version contains in-frame clones alone and is incomplete. The sample has 2 million or so clones, about 95% seen once. Sequenced input: naive CD8+ T cells sorted from blood. The receptors were sampled from a man younger than 35 in good health.

This clone appeared a single time. J is TRBJ1-2 and V is TRBV30; no clear D. The CDR3 totals 11 residues. Trimming pared 4 bases from V and 5 bases from J, leaving 8 bases between. The germline CDR1 and CDR2 sequences are GTSNPN and SVGIG (reference sequence). The CDR3: CAWIGPYGYTF. CDR3 nucleotides: TGTGCCTGGATTGGTCCTTATGGCTACACCTTC. Filled out from reference TRBV30 and TRBJ1-2, the complete variable domain reads SQTIHQWPATLVQPVGSPLSLECTVEGTSNPNLYWYRQAAGRGLQLLFYSVGIGQISSEVPQNLSASRPQDRQFILSSKKLLLSDSGFYLCAWIGPYGYTFGSGTRLTVV.

V gene TRBV5-6 combines with J gene TRBJ2-7; no clear D gene. The CDR3 runs to 11 residues. Germline V gives CDR1 SGHDT, CDR2 YYEEEE. Trimming removed 3 bases at V and 4 bases at J, with 5 bases between. The CDR3 sequence: CASSSQYEQYF. CDR3 in DNA: TGTGCCAGCAGCTCCCAGTACGAGCAGTACTTC.

The chain recombines TRBV6-5 with TRBJ1-6, with D unclear. V was pared by 3 bases and J by 4 bases, with 13 bases between. The germline V gene has CDR1 MNHEY and CDR2 SVGAGI. The CDR3 consists of 16 residues. The CDR3 DNA is TGTGCCAGCAGTTATGTTAAACCCAATTATAATTCACCCCTCCACTTT. This translates into CASSYVKPNYNSPLHF.

About this clone: Other DNA sequences in this sample translate to the same CDR3. This chain uses TRBV7-9 with TRBJ2-5; D is undetermined. V lost 4 bases and J 5 bases, leaving 8 bases between the germline ends. CDR3 length: 12 residues. Per germline, CDR1 SEHNR and CDR2 FQNEAQ (reference sequence). In DNA form, the CDR3 reads TGTGCCAGCAGCTCGCCTTTGGAGACCCAGTACTTC. The encoded protein is CASSSPLETQYF.

The chain recombines TRBV7-3 with TRBJ1-4, with a possible D match to TRBD1 (5 bases). This CDR3 is built from 15 residues. In germline, CDR1 is SGHTA, CDR2 FQGTGA. V lost 0 bases to trimming and J lost 7 bases, with 12 bases between them. CDR3 region: CASSLTGGGAEKLFF. CDR3 DNA: TGTGCCAGCAGCTTAACTGGGGGAGGTGCTGAAAAACTGTTTTTT.

As regards this clone: Other DNA sequences from this sample encode an identical CDR3 as well. The chain carries TRBV5-6 and TRBJ2-7; D is unresolved. The CDR3 is 13 residues long. Trimming pared 4 bases from V and 2 bases from J, leaving 10 bases between. Germline V lookup: CDR1 SGHDT, CDR2 YYEEEE. CDR3 amino acids: CASSRTAAYEQYF. The CDR3 DNA reads TGTGCCAGCAGCAGAACGGCAGCCTACGAGCAGTACTTC. Together with reference TRBV5-6 and TRBJ2-7, the CDR3 gives the full variable domain: DAGVTQSPTHLIKTRGQQVTLRCSPKSGHDTVSWYQQALGQGPQFIFQYYEEEERQRGNFPDRFSGHQFPNYSSELNVNALLLGDSALYLCASSRTAAYEQYFGPGTRLTVT.

A word on this clone: This specimen includes other DNA sequences encoding the same CDR3. The chain carries TRBV5-1 and TRBJ2-3, with D unclear. Germline V CDR1 and CDR2: SGHRS, YFSETQ. Trimming took 0 bases from V and 1 from J, leaving 6 bases between them. The length of the CDR3 is 14 residues. CDR3 residues: CASSLGPGTDTQYF. CDR3 sequence (DNA): TGCGCCAGCAGCTTGGGCCCAGGCACAGATACGCAGTATTTT.

The chain links TRBV4-1 to TRBJ2-5, with D possibly matching TRBD2 (5 bases). V dropped 1 base and J dropped 5 bases, with 17 bases sitting between them. This CDR3 comprises 16 residues. Germline CDR1 is MGHRA and CDR2 is YSYEKL. The DNA of the CDR3 is TGCGCCAGCAGCCAAGGGGATACTAGTGTGGGGGAGACCCAGTACTTC. This gives the protein CASSQGDTSVGETQYF.

The count of this clone is one. The V and J genes are TRBV27 and TRBJ2-7, with D perhaps TRBD1 (5 bases). This CDR3 region has 13 residues. V was clipped by 6 bases and J by 6 bases, with 15 bases between them. Germline loops: CDR1 MNHEY, CDR2 SMNVEV (reference sequence). In DNA, the CDR3 is TGTGCCAGCAGCTTCGGGTCAGACAGCGAGCAGTACTTC. Translation: CASSFGSDSEQYF.

The V call is TRBV9, the J call TRBJ2-1; the D gene is possibly TRBD2 (6 bases). The CDR3 runs 15 residues. Per the germline V gene, CDR1 is SGDLS and CDR2 is YYNGEE. V lost 0 bases and J 5 bases, leaving 12 bases between the germline ends. CDR3 bases: TGTGCCAGCAGCGTAGGACCGGGGAGGAACAATGAGCAGTTCTTC. Encoded protein: CASSVGPGRNNEQFF.

The chain is built from TRBV28 and TRBJ1-1, with 10 bases that match TRBD1. J lost 0 bases, V lost 3 bases, and 4 bases had no gene match. The CDR3 runs 16 residues. Germline V gene sequence: CDR1 MDHEN, CDR2 SYDVKM. CDR3 sequence: CASSFRQGAVNTEAFF. CDR3 DNA: TGTGCCAGCAGTTTCCGACAGGGGGCGGTGAACACTGAAGCTTTCTTT.

The CDR3 DNA sequence: TGTGCCAGCACCTCCCCGCTTAACACTGAAGCTTTCTTT. It encodes CASTSPLNTEAFF. This rearrangement joins TRBV11-2 to TRBJ1-1, with unresolved D. The CDR3 has 13 residues. CDR1 is SGHAT, CDR2 FQNNGV, per germline. Trimming cost V 7 bases and J 2 bases, with 11 bases left between them.

The gene calls are TRBV9 and TRBJ2-3; 8 nucleotides match TRBD1. CDR1 is SGDLS, CDR2 YYNGEE, per germline. V dropped 4 bases and J dropped 2; count of bases not matched to a gene: 6. The length of the CDR3 is 15 residues. The CDR3 DNA reads as TGTGCCAGCAGCTCCGGGACAGGCCCCACAGATACGCAGTATTTT. This encodes CASSSGTGPTDTQYF.

This chain uses TRBV9 with TRBJ2-2; D is undetermined. Germline V lookup: CDR1 SGDLS, CDR2 YYNGEE. The ends were cut back, 5 bases at V and 5 bases at J, with 10 bases in the middle. The CDR3 spans 13 residues. The CDR3 is CASSQTNTGELFF. The CDR3 DNA sequence: TGTGCCAGCAGTCAGACCAATACCGGGGAGCTGTTTTTT.

The chain carries TRBV5-1 and TRBJ2-1; weak D call: TRBD1 (5 bases). The V gene lost 4 bases and the J gene lost 5 bases, with 16 bases spanning the gap. This CDR3 spans 15 amino acids. Germline CDR1 is SGHRS and CDR2 is YFSETQ. The CDR3 DNA follows: TGCGCCAGCAGCCCGTCCAGGGTGTCAGACAATGAGCAGTTCTTC. It specifies CASSPSRVSDNEQFF.

This chain connects TRBV7-8 to TRBJ1-1, with D perhaps TRBD1 (6 bases). Germline V gene lookup returns CDR1 SGHVS and CDR2 FQNEAQ. Trimming cost V 2 bases and J 1 base, with 8 bases left between them. The CDR3 sequence is 14 residues long. The CDR3 loop reads CASSLLTGNTEAFF. The CDR3 DNA reads as TGTGCCAGCAGCTTATTGACAGGGAACACTGAAGCTTTCTTT.